This T cell receptor (beta chain) stems from a study of beta chain features in type 1 diabetes. Overall study findings and caveats: Type 1 diabetes patients had TCRB CDR3s that were shorter (moderately but significantly so) in all four CD4+ subsets.

As for this clone: As yet, its antigen is unknown.

The authors reverse transcribed all of the isolated RNA, so sequencing captured expressed TCRB transcripts. The protocol was immunoSEQ multiplex PCR, while the TCRdb copy is restricted to in-frame clones and leaves out a portion. The table shows around 710,000 clones, with 9.5% to 15% occurring only once. CDR3 length: 15 residues. Trimming removed 6 bases from V and 4 bases from J, with 19 bases in between. The V gene's germline CDR1 is MNHEY and CDR2 SVGAGI. The receptor's source is a man aged 30-40 years with type 1 diabetes. The genes are TRBV6-5 and TRBJ2-7; D may match TRBD1 or TRBD2 (5 bases each). The sample was naive CD4+ T cells from blood. CDR3 in DNA: TGTGCCAGCAGCCCTCAAAGGACTGGGACGTACGAGCAGTACTTC. This sequence encodes CASSPQRTGTYEQYF.